This T cell receptor (beta chain) was obtained from a study of TIL therapy for anti-PD-1-resistant metastatic lung cancer. About the research overall: Median tumor PD-L1 proportion score was approximately 5.7%.

The immunoSEQ assay was v3. Method: immunoSEQ multiplex PCR; TCRdb's copy keeps in-frame clones and lacks some. The profile shows 95,000 or so clones, roughly two thirds of them singletons. The time point here: pre-treatment sample, taken before nivolumab and TIL therapy. Tumor tissue came from excised metastases, mostly pleural nodules or supraclavicular lymph nodes. Trimming removed 4 bases from V and 6 bases from J, with 13 bases in between. Germline V gives CDR1 MGHRA, CDR2 YSYEKL. The CDR3 contains 14 residues. This rearrangement joins TRBV4-1 to TRBJ2-1; D is possibly TRBD2 (5 bases). This clonotype was sampled from a person between 30 and 80 years old with non-small cell lung cancer. This material consisted of tumor tissue, taken at baseline. The chain's CDR3 is CASSPPGNPNEQFF. In nucleotides, the CDR3 is TGCGCCAGCAGCCCTCCCGGGAACCCCAATGAGCAGTTCTTC.